These T cell receptor beta chains were read from a single sample in a study of Ad26.COV2.S vaccination and SARS-CoV-2 variants. Sequenced by immunoSEQ multiplex PCR; TCRdb stores in-frame clones only, minus some. The table lists hundreds of thousands of clones, 89% of them singletons. The sequencing here drew on peripheral blood, taken in a trial of Ad26.COV2.S vaccine versus placebo. These receptors came from a person between 18 and 65 years old who received the Ad26.COV2.S COVID-19 vaccine or a placebo. CDR3s include the opening cysteine and the closing phenylalanine or tryptophan. A D gene is named only where the DNA matches it firmly. Size is omitted from some rows. Given values are once, few, many or a class for expanded clones.

J: TRBJ1-4; size: once; V: TRBV4-3; D: -; CDR3: CASSQEDPFNEKLFF; DNA: TGCGCCAGCAGCCAAGAGGACCCATTTAATGAAAAACTGTTTTTT
J: TRBJ1-1; size: -; V: TRBV10-1; D: -; CDR3: CASSENPGLFGTEAFF; DNA: TGCGCCAGCAGTGAAAATCCGGGACTATTCGGGACTGAAGCTTTCTTT
J: TRBJ1-5; size: -; V: TRBV18; D: TRBD1; CDR3: CASSTGGDQPQHF; DNA: TGTGCCAGCTCAACAGGGGGCGATCAGCCCCAGCATTTT
J: TRBJ1-6; size: many; V: TRBV5-1; D: -; CDR3: CASSFTGGSSPLHF; DNA: TGCGCCAGCAGCTTTACAGGCGGGAGTTCACCCCTCCACTTT
J: TRBJ1-4; size: -; V: TRBV5-6; D: -; CDR3: CASSLGGGVMNEKLFF; DNA: TGTGCCAGCAGCTTGGGAGGAGGAGTGATGAATGAAAAACTGTTTTTT
J: TRBJ2-2; size: -; V: TRBV7-6; D: -; CDR3: CASSPTNTGELFF; DNA: TGTGCCAGCAGCCCAACGAACACCGGGGAGCTGTTTTTT
J: TRBJ1-1; size: -; V: TRBV5-1; D: -; CDR3: CASGNPNTEAFF; DNA: TGCGCCTCAGGGAACCCGAACACTGAAGCTTTCTTT
J: TRBJ2-7; size: few; V: TRBV5-1; D: -; CDR3: CASSPPSEPRHEQYF; DNA: TGCGCCAGCAGCCCCCCTAGCGAACCGAGGCACGAGCAGTACTTC
J: TRBJ2-7; size: -; V: TRBV18; D: TRBD2; CDR3: CASSRLAGGLYEQYF; DNA: TGTGCCAGCTCTCGCCTAGCGGGGGGGTTATACGAGCAGTACTTC
J: TRBJ2-7; size: -; V: TRBV30; D: TRBD2; CDR3: CAWTGTSGRAIEQYF; DNA: TGTGCCTGGACTGGGACTAGCGGGAGGGCAATCGAGCAGTACTTC
J: TRBJ2-7; size: -; V: TRBV30; D: TRBD1; CDR3: CAWSVGVTGTYEQYF; DNA: TGTGCCTGGAGTGTTGGGGTGACAGGGACCTACGAGCAGTACTTC
J: TRBJ1-5; size: -; V: TRBV19; D: -; CDR3: CASSIEFARSFSNQPQHF; DNA: TGTGCCAGTAGTATAGAATTCGCCCGATCCTTTAGCAATCAGCCCCAGCATTTT
J: TRBJ2-1; size: -; V: TRBV7-9; D: -; CDR3: CASSQSRYEQFF; DNA: TGTGCCAGCAGCCAATCTAGGTATGAGCAGTTCTTC
J: TRBJ1-2; size: -; V: TRBV3-1/TRBV3-2; D: -; CDR3: CASSPPGGNYGYTF; DNA: TGTGCCAGCAGCCCTCCGGGGGGTAACTATGGCTACACCTTC
J: TRBJ1-2; size: -; V: TRBV5-1; D: -; CDR3: CASSHQRNSEAYGYTF; DNA: TGCGCCAGCAGCCACCAAAGAAATAGTGAAGCCTATGGCTACACCTTC
J: TRBJ2-3; size: -; V: TRBV10-3; D: -; CDR3: CAISDPGRFPADTQYF; DNA: TGTGCCATCAGTGACCCCGGGAGATTCCCGGCAGATACGCAGTATTTT
J: TRBJ2-1; size: -; V: TRBV6-5; D: -; CDR3: CASATLGLFF; DNA: TGTGCCAGTGCGACACTCGGGCTGTTCTTC
J: TRBJ2-1; size: -; V: TRBV18; D: -; CDR3: CASSPPGLQVGNEQFF; DNA: TGTGCCAGCTCACCACCGGGCCTTCAGGTTGGGAATGAGCAGTTCTTC
J: TRBJ2-1; size: -; V: TRBV25-1; D: -; CDR3: CASSEVRTLTYNEQFF; DNA: TGTGCCAGCAGTGAAGTAAGGACTCTGACCTACAATGAGCAGTTCTTC
J: TRBJ1-2; size: -; V: TRBV5-6; D: -; CDR3: CASSFSFNYGYTF; DNA: TGTGCCAGCAGCTTCAGTTTTAACTATGGCTACACCTTC
J: TRBJ2-7; size: few; V: TRBV24-1; D: -; CDR3: CATSDSTETHYEQYF; DNA: TGTGCCACCAGTGATTCGACAGAGACCCACTACGAGCAGTACTTC
J: TRBJ2-5; size: -; V: TRBV27; D: -; CDR3: CASRTGLSGETQYF; DNA: TGTGCCAGCAGAACAGGTTTAAGCGGAGAGACCCAGTACTTC
J: TRBJ2-3; size: once; V: TRBV19; D: -; CDR3: CASSKSSYPDTQYF; DNA: TGTGCCAGTAGTAAAAGCTCTTACCCAGATACGCAGTATTTT
J: TRBJ2-7; size: once; V: TRBV6-5; D: TRBD1; CDR3: CASSYRGRPYEQYF; DNA: TGTGCCAGCAGTTACAGGGGGCGCCCCTACGAGCAGTACTTC
J: TRBJ1-2; size: -; V: TRBV4-3; D: TRBD1; CDR3: CASSQDTGGPYGYTF; DNA: TGCGCCAGCAGCCAAGATACAGGGGGTCCCTATGGCTACACCTTC
J: TRBJ1-4; size: -; V: TRBV23-1; D: -; CDR3: CASTEGGLGEKLFF; DNA: TGCGCCAGCACAGAAGGCGGTCTAGGTGAAAAACTGTTTTTT
J: TRBJ2-3; size: once; V: TRBV11-2; D: -; CDR3: CASSSRPPWGLGTDTQYF; DNA: TGTGCCAGCAGCTCTCGACCTCCCTGGGGACTGGGCACAGATACGCAGTATTTT
J: TRBJ2-7; size: -; V: TRBV6-5; D: TRBD2; CDR3: CASSYSPAGDAEQYF; DNA: TGTGCCAGCAGTTACTCGCCAGCGGGAGACGCCGAGCAGTACTTC
J: TRBJ2-5; size: once; V: TRBV7-9; D: TRBD1; CDR3: CASSLMETGSWETQYF; DNA: TGTGCCAGCAGCTTAATGGAGACAGGGTCATGGGAGACCCAGTACTTC
J: TRBJ2-7; size: -; V: TRBV5-5; D: -; CDR3: CASSADTDYEQYF; DNA: TGTGCCAGCAGCGCGGACACTGACTACGAGCAGTACTTC
J: TRBJ1-1; size: -; V: TRBV5-4; D: -; CDR3: CASSSYTEAFF; DNA: TGTGCCAGCAGCTCGTACACTGAAGCTTTCTTT
J: TRBJ2-6; size: -; V: TRBV30; D: -; CDR3: CAWIDAGANVLTF; DNA: TGTGCCTGGATTGATGCTGGGGCCAACGTCCTGACTTTC
J: TRBJ2-7; size: -; V: TRBV5-6; D: TRBD1; CDR3: CASSSWDRGYEQYF; DNA: TGTGCCAGCAGCTCGTGGGACAGGGGTTACGAGCAGTACTTC
J: TRBJ2-2; size: -; V: TRBV18; D: TRBD1; CDR3: CASSPVRTGGRTGELFF; DNA: TGTGCCAGCTCACCCGTTAGGACAGGGGGCCGCACCGGGGAGCTGTTTTTT
J: TRBJ2-2; size: -; V: TRBV11-2; D: TRBD2; CDR3: CASSSGLAGVNTNTGELFF; DNA: TGTGCCAGCAGCTCGGGACTAGCGGGGGTTAATACTAACACCGGGGAGCTGTTTTTT
J: TRBJ2-7; size: -; V: TRBV7-2; D: -; CDR3: CASTSGWGYSYEQYF; DNA: TGTGCCAGCACGTCCGGGTGGGGGTATTCCTACGAGCAGTACTTC
J: TRBJ2-1; size: -; V: TRBV19; D: TRBD1; CDR3: CASSRRQGSIYNEQFF; DNA: TGTGCCAGTAGTCGCCGACAGGGAAGTATTTACAATGAGCAGTTCTTC
J: TRBJ1-5; size: -; V: TRBV6-5; D: -; CDR3: CASGGRFSNQPQHF; DNA: TGTGCCAGCGGGGGACGGTTTAGCAATCAGCCCCAGCATTTT
J: TRBJ1-6; size: few; V: TRBV15; D: -; CDR3: CATSGPWTESSYNSPLHF; DNA: TGTGCCACCAGCGGCCCTTGGACCGAGAGCTCCTATAATTCACCCCTCCACTTT
J: TRBJ1-5; size: once; V: TRBV30; D: -; CDR3: CAWSRQGDQPQHF; DNA: TGTGCCTGGAGTCGGCAGGGCGACCAGCCCCAGCATTTT
J: TRBJ1-2; size: -; V: TRBV7-2; D: -; CDR3: CASSLGEGYGYTF; DNA: TGTGCCAGCAGCTTAGGGGAGGGGTATGGCTACACCTTC
J: TRBJ2-7; size: -; V: TRBV11-3; D: -; CDR3: CASSLSPARGSNEQYF; DNA: TGTGCCAGCAGCCTAAGTCCGGCCAGGGGAAGCAACGAGCAGTACTTC